A selection of T cell receptor beta chains follows, all from one sample in a study of beta chain features in type 1 diabetes. Some clones are missing from TCRdb's copy, which holds only in-frame ones; the method was immunoSEQ multiplex PCR. This table has around 360,000 clones, around 12% appearing once. Sequenced: naive CD4+ T cells from blood. The receptors originated from a woman aged 18-29 years with type 1 diabetes. CDR3s include the opening cysteine and the closing phenylalanine or tryptophan. The order of the fields is J gene, clone size, CDR3 length, D gene, V gene, CDR3 DNA, CDR3 protein. D genes are given only for firm matches. A row's size may be missing; if present it is once, few, many or a size class.

TRBJ2-7 - 18 TRBD2 TRBV5-4 TGTGCCAGCAGCCCGGGCCCCAAACTAGCGGGAGGCCCCCACGAGCAGTACTTC CASSPGPKLAGGPHEQYF
TRBJ2-1 - 17 TRBD1 TRBV28 TGTGCCAGCAGTACCATACAGGGGGCTAGTTCCTACAATGAGCAGTTCTTC CASSTIQGASSYNEQFF
TRBJ1-6 - 12 - TRBV29-1 TGCAGCGGGGGCGAGGATAATTCACCCCTCCACTTT CSGGEDNSPLHF
TRBJ2-5 few 14 TRBD1 TRBV4-1 TGCGCCAGCAGCCGGGACAGGGGTCCGGAGACCCAGTACTTC CASSRDRGPETQYF
TRBJ2-7 few 14 TRBD1 TRBV6-1 TGTGCCAGCGCCGGGACAGGATTCTCCTACGAGCAGTACTTC CASAGTGFSYEQYF
TRBJ2-7 - 14 - TRBV5-1 TGCGCCAGCAGCTTGGGCCAGCTGAGGGACGAGCAGTACTTC CASSLGQLRDEQYF
TRBJ2-4 - 16 TRBD2 TRBV9 TGTGCCAGCAGCCCTCGACTAGCGGGGCAGAAAAACATTCAGTACTTC CASSPRLAGQKNIQYF
TRBJ2-5 - 12 TRBD1 TRBV29-1 TGCAGCGCAGGTTCAGGGGGAGAGACCCAGTACTTC CSAGSGGETQYF
TRBJ2-3 few 13 TRBD1 TRBV25-1 TGTGCCAGCAGTCAGGGGGTCGGAGATACGCAGTATTTT CASSQGVGDTQYF
TRBJ2-1 - 14 TRBD1 TRBV5-6 TGTGCCAGCAGCTTGTGGACAGGGCGTAGTGAGCAGTTCTTC CASSLWTGRSEQFF
TRBJ2-1 - 15 TRBD2 TRBV7-2 TGTGCCAGCAGCTTAGAGACTAGCAGTTACAATGAGCAGTTCTTC CASSLETSSYNEQFF
TRBJ2-5 - 14 TRBD2 TRBV10-3 TGTGCCATCAGTGGGCGGGAGGATCAAGAGACCCAGTACTTC CAISGREDQETQYF
TRBJ2-1 - 16 TRBD2 TRBV18 TGTGCCAGCTCACCATCTAGCGGGGGCCCCTACAATGAGCAGTTCTTC CASSPSSGGPYNEQFF